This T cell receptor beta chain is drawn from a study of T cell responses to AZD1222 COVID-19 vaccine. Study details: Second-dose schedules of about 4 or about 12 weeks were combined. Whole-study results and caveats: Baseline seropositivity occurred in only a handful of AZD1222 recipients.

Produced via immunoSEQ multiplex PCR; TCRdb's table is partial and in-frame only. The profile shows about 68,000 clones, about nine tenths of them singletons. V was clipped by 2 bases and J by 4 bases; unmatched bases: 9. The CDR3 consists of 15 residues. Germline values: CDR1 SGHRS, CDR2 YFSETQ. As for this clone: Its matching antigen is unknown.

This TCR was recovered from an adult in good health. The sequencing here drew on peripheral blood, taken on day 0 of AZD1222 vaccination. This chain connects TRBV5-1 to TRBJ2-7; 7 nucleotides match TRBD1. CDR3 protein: CASSFNRDRIYEQYF. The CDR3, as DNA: TGCGCCAGCAGCTTCAACCGGGACAGAATTTACGAGCAGTACTTC.